These 20 T cell receptor beta chains share one sample of origin, sequenced in a study of blood T cell repertoires in COVID-19. The table came from immunoSEQ multiplex PCR; TCRdb's copy has only in-frame clones and leaves some out. The sample yields about 190,000 clones, around 83% seen once. The sequenced material came from peripheral blood. These receptors came from a woman in her thirties or forties with acute or convalescent COVID-19.

This clone was seen just once. The gene calls are TRBV4-2 and TRBJ2-2; 11 bases map to TRBD2. There are 17 residues in the CDR3. Germline-derived CDR1 and CDR2 are LGHNA and YNFKEQ. Germline trimming cut 1 base from V and 3 bases from J; bases unmatched to any gene: 4. In DNA form, the CDR3 reads TGTGCCAGCAGCCAAGGCCTAGCGGGGGGATACACCGGGGAGCTGTTTTTT. It encodes CASSQGLAGGYTGELFF.

As to this clone: The sample contains more than one DNA sequence encoding this CDR3. The chain couples TRBV5-4 to TRBJ2-7; 7 positions match TRBD1. V lost 5 bases, J lost 5 bases, and 4 bases stayed unmatched. CDR1 SGHNT and CDR2 YYREEE come from the germline V gene (reference sequence). The CDR3 totals 12 residues. The DNA of the CDR3 is TGTGCCAGCAGTTTACAGGGGAACGAGCAGTACTTC. Amino acid sequence: CASSLQGNEQYF.

This chain uses TRBV5-1 with TRBJ2-1; 13 bases map to TRBD2. The CDR3 is 17 residues long. V shed 1 base, J shed 7 bases, and the junction held 8 bases outside the gene matches. From germline, CDR1 is SGHRS and CDR2 YFSETQ. CDR3 loop: CASSLNTGTSGVNEQFF. In DNA, the CDR3 is TGCGCCAGCAGCTTGAACACCGGGACTAGCGGGGTGAATGAGCAGTTCTTC. Using reference TRBV5-1 and TRBJ2-1 for the parts outside the CDR3, the full variable domain is KAGVTQTPRYLIKTRGQQVTLSCSPISGHRSVSWYQQTPGQGLQFLFEYFSETQRNKGNFPGRFSGRQFSNSRSEMNVSTLELGDSALYLCASSLNTGTSGVNEQFFGPGTRLTVL.

The chain links TRBV6-6 to TRBJ1-2; maybe TRBD1 (5 bases). The CDR3 contains 16 residues. Germline V gene lookup returns CDR1 MNHNY and CDR2 SVGAGI (reference sequence). Trimming removed 5 bases from V and 5 bases from J, with 21 bases in between. CDR3 amino acids: CASSSGGEGKGYGYTF. The CDR3 DNA sequence: TGTGCCAGCAGTAGCGGGGGTGAGGGTAAAGGGTATGGCTACACCTTC.

The chain carries TRBV19 and TRBJ2-7; 8 nucleotides line up with TRBD1. V shed 5 bases, J shed 4 bases, and the junction held 10 bases outside the gene matches. The CDR3 has 15 amino acids. Germline V gene sequence: CDR1 LNHDA, CDR2 SQIVND (reference sequence). This CDR3 is CASSPTGVFPYEQYF. The DNA for the CDR3 is TGTGCCAGTAGTCCGACAGGGGTCTTTCCTTACGAGCAGTACTTC.

V is TRBV24-1 and J is TRBJ2-7, with 11 bases lining up with TRBD1. V lost 4 bases to trimming and J lost 4 bases; unmatched junction nucleotides: 5. Germline V lookup: CDR1 KGHDR, CDR2 SFDVKD. The CDR3 is 15 residues long. The chain's CDR3 is CATSEGQGVRYEQYF. The CDR3 DNA is TGTGCCACCAGTGAGGGACAGGGGGTCCGTTACGAGCAGTACTTC.

As for this clone: This CDR3 is also generated by other DNA sequences in the sample. V and J are TRBV19 and TRBJ1-6; D is unresolved. The V and J ends lost 1 base and 6 bases respectively, with 4 bases between them. The V gene's germline CDR1 is LNHDA and CDR2 SQIVND (reference sequence). The length of the CDR3 is 13 residues. The CDR3 loop reads CASSIAGNSPLHF. The CDR3 nucleotides read TGTGCCAGTAGTATAGCCGGTAATTCACCCCTCCACTTT.

The sample holds a few counts of this clone. This chain joins TRBV25-1 and TRBJ2-3; D remains unclear. This CDR3 is 11 amino acids long. CDR1 and CDR2 (germline): MGHDK, SYGVNS. V lost 4 bases and J lost 5, with 4 bases in between. In DNA form, the CDR3 reads TGTGCCAGCAGTGTTCGAGATACGCAGTATTTT. Translating gives CASSVRDTQYF.

The J gene is TRBJ1-1, the V gene TRBV6-5; 7 bases match TRBD1. There are 13 residues in the CDR3. Germline V CDR1 and CDR2: MNHEY, SVGAGI. The junction had 7 bases not matched to a gene; V was cut back by 4 bases and J by 8 bases. The CDR3 spells CASSFGDRVEAFF. The CDR3 DNA reads TGTGCCAGCAGTTTTGGCGACAGGGTAGAAGCTTTCTTT.

This rearrangement joins TRBV5-5 to TRBJ2-3; D is possibly TRBD2 (5 bases). The CDR3 contains 14 residues. Between the trimmed V and J ends, which lost 0 bases and 7 bases, there was a span of 12 bases. The V gene's germline CDR1 is SGHKS and CDR2 YYEKEE (reference sequence). CDR3 coding DNA: TGTGCCAGCAGCTTGGACACGGAGGTATATACGCAGTATTTT. Residues: CASSLDTEVYTQYF.

The chain links TRBV5-5 to TRBJ2-5; 8 bases line up with TRBD2. From germline, CDR1 is SGHKS and CDR2 YYEKEE (reference sequence). Trimming at V came to 4 bases and at J to 5 bases, leaving 7 bases not matched to a gene. The CDR3 totals 14 residues. The CDR3 DNA reads TGTGCCAGCAGCATAGCGGGGTTGGAGGAGACCCAGTACTTC. Translating gives CASSIAGLEETQYF.

The V call is TRBV19, the J call TRBJ2-6, with 7 bases identical to TRBD1. Germline V gene sequence: CDR1 LNHDA, CDR2 SQIVND (reference sequence). The CDR3 is made up of 17 amino acids. With V trimmed by 5 bases and J by 1 base, 8 bases remained unmatched. The CDR3 DNA reads TGTGCCAGTAGTCGGGACAGTTTTGCTTCTGGGGCCAACGTCCTGACTTTC. Translating it yields CASSRDSFASGANVLTF.

This clone has a handful of counts. V usage is TRBV18 and J usage is TRBJ2-7; 7 positions agree with TRBD1. Trimming cost V 4 bases and J 1 base; bases outside gene matches: 4. Germline V CDR1 and CDR2: KGHSH, LQKENI. CDR3 size: 14 residues. The CDR3 DNA follows: TGTGCCAGCTCACTTGGGACAGAATCCTACGAGCAGTACTTC. Translated, it gives CASSLGTESYEQYF.

The rearrangement joins TRBV6-4 to TRBJ1-4, with 9 nucleotides matching TRBD1. With 6 bases clipped from V and 12 bases from J, the junction kept 17 bases outside the gene matches. Germline V gene data show CDR1 as MRHNA and CDR2 as SNTAGT. The CDR3 runs to 16 residues. The chain's CDR3 is CASSSSSLAGQGQLFF. The DNA of the CDR3 is TGTGCCAGCAGCTCCTCGTCCCTCGCGGGACAGGGTCAACTGTTTTTT.

The chain is built from TRBV3-1 (or the pseudogene TRBV3-2) and TRBJ2-1; 9 bases are shared with TRBD2. The V segment lost 4 bases and the J segment 9 bases; nucleotides outside the gene matches: 13. Germline CDR1 LGHDT, CDR2 YNNKEL (reference sequence). The CDR3 contains 16 residues. CDR3 nucleotides: TGTGCCAGCAGCCTTTTAAGTCGGGGACTAGCCCTTGAGCAGTTCTTC. It yields the protein CASSLLSRGLALEQFF.

The chain uses TRBV12-3 or TRBV12-4 and TRBJ1-2, with 10 positions matching TRBD1. Unmatched junction bases numbered 3, after V lost 6 bases and J lost 8 bases. CDR3 length: 12 residues. CDR3 protein: CASSWTGGGYTF. CDR3 nucleotide sequence: TGTGCCAGCAGCTGGACAGGGGGAGGCTACACCTTC.

The chain uses TRBV4-1 and TRBJ1-5, with D uncertain. This CDR3 spans 15 amino acids. V gave up 4 bases and J gave up 1 base, with 11 bases separating them. The germline V gene has CDR1 MGHRA and CDR2 YSYEKL. CDR3 sequence reads: CASSPVGGSNQPQHF. The CDR3 region has the DNA TGCGCCAGCAGCCCCGTGGGCGGGAGCAATCAGCCCCAGCATTTT.

The gene calls are TRBV28 and TRBJ2-1, with TRBD2 as a possible D gene (6 bases). Germline values: CDR1 MDHEN, CDR2 SYDVKM. The CDR3 contains 11 residues. V lost 5 bases, J lost 15 bases, and 14 bases lay in between. The CDR3 coding sequence is TGTGCCAGCAGTACGAAGACTAGTATGTTCTTC. Translated: CASSTKTSMFF.

The chain links TRBV20-1 to TRBJ2-2, with 8 bases lining up with TRBD1. From germline, CDR1 is DFQATT and CDR2 SNEGSKA (reference sequence). The CDR3 is 15 amino acids. Trimming at V came to 3 bases and at J to 2 bases, leaving 5 bases not matched to a gene. The CDR3 reads CSASKTGGNTGELFF. The CDR3 coding sequence is TGCAGTGCTAGTAAAACAGGGGGAAACACCGGGGAGCTGTTTTTT.

The chain joins TRBV5-1 to TRBJ2-6; D gene ambiguous. Trimming pared 0 bases from V and 4 bases from J, leaving 11 bases between. This CDR3 comprises 16 residues. CDR1 and CDR2 from the germline V gene are SGHRS and YFSETQ. The CDR3 DNA sequence: TGCGCCAGCAGCTTGGGGTCGGTATCCGGGGCCAACGTCCTGACTTTC. The encoded protein is CASSLGSVSGANVLTF.